This passage covers 28 T cell receptor beta chains from one sample sequenced in a study of glioma-infiltrating T cells. TCR alpha and beta CDR3 regions were amplified from RNA using iRepertoire nested multiplex PCR. One entry per CDR3 protein results from TCRdb running MiXCR on the multiplex PCR reads. The sample carries about 130,000 distinct CDR3 sequences, 20% to 25% recorded once. The sequencing input was glioma tissue, nonneoplastic brain tissue, or PBMCs (not recorded which). These TCRs come from a human donor with low-grade glioma or glioblastoma, undergoing nonglioma brain surgery, or in good health (not recorded which).

With respect to this clonotype: Possible read error: a much larger clone is one base away. V gene TRBV20-1 combines with J gene TRBJ2-3; the D gene is possibly TRBD1 (6 bases). Germline V CDR1 and CDR2: DFQATT, SNEGSKA (reference sequence). This CDR3 region has 12 residues. V was clipped by 1 base and J by 6 bases, with 8 bases between them. The CDR3 reads CSARGQVDTQYF. The CDR3 DNA sequence: TGCAGTGCTAGAGGACAGGTGGATACGCAGTATTTT.

Only a few counts were recorded for this clonotype. The CDR3 loop is CASSQGAPRNYGYTF. The DNA of the CDR3 is TGTGCCAGCAGCCAAGGTGCCCCCAGAAACTATGGCTACACCTTC. The chain uses TRBV3-1 and TRBJ1-2; D is uncertain. CDR1 is LGHDT and CDR2 is YNNKEL in the germline V gene (reference sequence). V lost 1 base to trimming and J lost 2 bases, with 11 bases between them. CDR3 length: 15 amino acids.

This clonotype was seen many times. The rearrangement joins TRBV6-1 to TRBJ2-3, with 9 bases aligning to TRBD1. This CDR3 has 16 amino acids. CDR1 MNHNS and CDR2 SASEGT come from the germline V gene. J lost 0 bases, V lost 5 bases, and 6 bases had no gene match. The CDR3 bases are TGTGCCAGCAGTACAGGACAGGGGCCTAGCACAGATACGCAGTATTTT. It encodes CASSTGQGPSTDTQYF.

The genes are TRBV5-1 and TRBJ1-5; D unclear. Germline CDR1 SGHRS, CDR2 YFSETQ. CDR3 length: 13 residues. V was cut by 4 bases and J by 3 bases, with 8 bases left in between. CDR3 coding DNA: TGCGCCAGCAGCGAGGTCCCCAATCAGCCCCAGCATTTT. Amino acids: CASSEVPNQPQHF.

CDR3 amino acids: CSVPNRGFVENEQFF. DNA for the CDR3: TGCAGCGTTCCGAACAGGGGATTCGTAGAGAATGAGCAGTTCTTC. The chain recombines TRBV29-1 with TRBJ2-1; 7 positions match TRBD1. The ends lost 5 bases at V and 7 bases at J; junction bases unmatched: 14. Germline V gives CDR1 SQVTM, CDR2 ANQGSEA. CDR3 length: 15 residues.

This clonotype occurred many times. The chain is built from TRBV18 and TRBJ2-7; no clear D. CDR1 and CDR2 (germline): KGHSH, LQKENI. The CDR3 contains 14 residues. Trimming left V 1 base short and J 4 bases short, with 11 bases between. The CDR3 protein is CASSPHPDGYEQYV. For the CDR3, the DNA is TGTGCCAGCTCACCACACCCGGACGGTTACGAGCAGTACGTC.

The V gene is TRBV29-1, the J gene TRBJ1-1, with D tentatively TRBD1 (6 bases). V was shortened by 4 bases and J by 6 bases, with 15 bases between the two germline ends. The CDR3 spans 13 residues. Germline V lookup: CDR1 SQVTM, CDR2 ANQGSEA. This CDR3 is CSVAGSRGSEAFF. As DNA, the CDR3 is TGCAGCGTTGCGGGATCCAGGGGATCTGAAGCTTTCTTT.

On this clonotype: A much larger clone lies one base from this, so it may be a read error. The V and J genes are TRBV6-1 and TRBJ1-5; possibly TRBD1 for D (5 bases). The CDR3 runs 15 residues. V gave up 5 bases and J gave up 5 bases, with 16 bases separating them. Germline CDR1 and CDR2: MNHNS and SASEGT. In DNA, the CDR3 is TGTGCCAGCAGTACCACTAGACAGCACGATCAGCCCCAGCATTTT. This sequence encodes CASSTTRQHDQPQHF.

This clonotype has ten or more counts. J is TRBJ1-1 and V is TRBV28; D might be TRBD1 (5 bases). Germline lookup yields CDR1 MDHEN and CDR2 SYDVKM. The CDR3 is made up of 13 amino acids. V was pared by 10 bases and J by 1 base, with 13 bases between. CDR3 DNA sequence: TGTGCCACCACAAGGACACGGAACACTGAAGCTTTCTTT. Protein: CATTRTRNTEAFF.

This clonotype occurred a few times. The chain recombines TRBV7-2 with TRBJ2-3; 9 positions agree with TRBD1. Germline CDR1 and CDR2: SGHTA and FQGNSA. The CDR3 is made up of 17 amino acids. The junction had 10 bases not matched to a gene; V was cut back by 5 bases and J by 1 base. The CDR3, as DNA: TGTGCCAGCAGCGAAACCGGGACAGGGTCCCGCACAGATACGCAGTATTTT. It codes for CASSETGTGSRTDTQYF.

V usage is TRBV2 and J usage is TRBJ1-2; 8 bases agree with TRBD1. Trimming at V came to 1 base and at J to 6 bases, leaving 4 bases not matched to a gene. This CDR3 is 14 amino acids long. CDR1 SNHLY and CDR2 FYNNEI come from the germline V gene. Here the CDR3 DNA reads TGTGCCAGCAGTGAAGACAGGGGGTCGGATGGCTACACCTTC. It yields the protein CASSEDRGSDGYTF.

This clonotype showed up just a few times. The chain recombines TRBV20-1 with TRBJ2-1, with TRBD1 as a possible D gene (5 bases). The CDR3 loop spans 14 amino acids. Germline values: CDR1 DFQATT, CDR2 SNEGSKA (reference sequence). The V end was cut by 3 bases, the J end by 2 bases, with 11 bases between. DNA for the CDR3: TGCAGTGCTAGCGAAGCAGGGCCCTACAATGAGCAGTTCTTC. It codes for CSASEAGPYNEQFF.

The CDR3 nucleotides are TGTGCCAGCTCACCACCCCGCGGGGGACTTAAAAACATTCAGTACTTC. Translation: CASSPPRGGLKNIQYF. The rearrangement links TRBV18 to TRBJ2-4; 7 nucleotides match TRBD2. Germline-derived CDR1 and CDR2 are KGHSH and LQKENI. The J segment lost 4 bases and the V segment lost 0 bases, leaving 6 bases of the junction unmatched. The CDR3 loop spans 16 amino acids.

There are many counts of this clonotype. V and J are TRBV20-1 and TRBJ2-7, with a weak D call TRBD1 (5 bases). The CDR3 sequence is 11 residues long. CDR1 DFQATT and CDR2 SNEGSKA come from the germline V gene (reference sequence). Trimming pared 7 bases from V and 4 bases from J, leaving 11 bases between. CDR3 loop: CSVYKGYEQYV. The DNA for the CDR3 is TGCAGTGTTTACAAGGGGTACGAGCAGTACGTC.

The rearrangement links TRBV4-1 to TRBJ1-5, with 9 bases identical to TRBD1. This CDR3 is 16 amino acids long. V lost 5 bases to trimming and J lost 7 bases; unmatched junction nucleotides: 12. CDR1 is MGHRA and CDR2 is YSYEKL in the germline V gene. CDR3 region: CASSKRTGEFEQPQHF. The CDR3 bases are TGCGCCAGCAGCAAGAGGACAGGGGAGTTTGAGCAGCCCCAGCATTTT.

This clonotype was counted a few times. The chain links TRBV7-9 to TRBJ1-1; D remains ambiguous. Trimming took 7 bases from V and 4 from J, leaving 22 bases between them. The CDR3 has 16 amino acids. Germline CDR1 is SEHNR and CDR2 is FQNEAQ (reference sequence). DNA for the CDR3: TGTGCCAGCACCGTCGGGAGGGCCCCCCAGAGCACTGAAGCTTTCTTT. Translating gives CASTVGRAPQSTEAFF.

The rearrangement joins TRBV24-1 to TRBJ1-1; unclear D gene. V shed 1 base and J shed 11 bases, with 7 bases lying between them. There are 11 residues in the CDR3. CDR1 and CDR2 (germline): KGHDR, SFDVKD. The CDR3 bases are TGTGCCACCAGTGATTTAGACCGGGCTTTCTTT. Residues: CATSDLDRAFF.

This clonotype was seen more than once but under ten times. The chain combines TRBV20-1 with TRBJ1-1; no clear D gene. Germline V lookup: CDR1 DFQATT, CDR2 SNEGSKA (reference sequence). This CDR3 is built from 12 residues. Trimming left V 4 bases short and J 4 bases short, with 10 bases between. The CDR3: CSATRTLTEAFF. For the CDR3, the DNA is TGCAGTGCTACCCGGACCCTCACTGAAGCTTTCTTT.

This clonotype has ten or more counts. The genes are TRBV6-1 and TRBJ1-6; possible D gene TRBD1, 6 bases. Germline values: CDR1 MNHNS, CDR2 SASEGT. CDR3 length: 16 residues. Trimming removed 5 bases from V and 0 bases from J, with 11 bases in between. DNA of the CDR3: TGTGCCAGCAGTCCACTACAGGGCTCCTATAATTCACCCCTCCACTTT. It codes for CASSPLQGSYNSPLHF.

The chain joins TRBV7-9 to TRBJ1-1, with D unresolved. Germline V CDR1 and CDR2: SEHNR, FQNEAQ (reference sequence). The V end lost 5 bases, the J end lost 6 bases, and 10 bases lay between the germline ends. The length of the CDR3 is 12 residues. CDR3 protein: CASSPPRAEAFF. The CDR3 DNA reads TGTGCCAGCAGCCCCCCCCGGGCTGAAGCTTTCTTT.

The chain is built from TRBV7-2 and TRBJ2-1; 10 nucleotides agree with TRBD2. The V segment lost 5 bases and the J segment 9 bases; nucleotides outside the gene matches: 16. The CDR3 consists of 17 residues. Germline V gene data show CDR1 as SGHTA and CDR2 as FQGNSA. CDR3 in amino acids: CASSPSQLLAGRSEQFF. The CDR3 DNA sequence: TGTGCCAGCAGCCCGTCACAACTACTAGCGGGGCGTAGTGAGCAGTTCTTC. The full variable domain, with the rest looked up from reference TRBV7-2 and TRBJ2-1, is GAGVSQSPSNKVTEKGKDVELRCDPISGHTALYWYRQSLGQGLEFLIYFQGNSAPDKSGLPSDRFSAERTGGSVSTLTIQRTQQEDSAVYLCASSPSQLLAGRSEQFFGPGTRLTVL.

This clonotype was detected a few times. The rearrangement links TRBV5-1 to TRBJ2-1; D gene ambiguous. V lost 2 bases to trimming and J lost 5 bases, with 11 bases between them. Germline V gives CDR1 SGHRS, CDR2 YFSETQ. The CDR3 is 14 amino acids. CDR3 region: CASSFGQRNNEQFF. The CDR3 region has the DNA TGCGCCAGCAGCTTCGGGCAGAGGAACAATGAGCAGTTCTTC.

This clonotype was counted only a few times. For the CDR3, the DNA is TGTGCCAGCTCACCTTCTGATACAGATACGCAGTATTTT. It encodes CASSPSDTDTQYF. The chain is built from TRBV18 and TRBJ2-3; D unclear. This CDR3 is built from 13 residues. Per germline, CDR1 KGHSH and CDR2 LQKENI. V was pared by 3 bases and J by 3 bases, with 7 bases between.

The chain combines TRBV2 with TRBJ1-2; 9 bases align to TRBD1. The CDR3 is made up of 15 amino acids. In germline, CDR1 is SNHLY, CDR2 FYNNEI. V was pared by 4 bases and J by 4 bases, with 7 bases of the junction left unmatched. CDR3 nucleotide sequence: TGTGCCAGCAGTGCGCGGACAGGGGACGCCTATGGCTACACCTTC. Its protein is CASSARTGDAYGYTF.

This clonotype was observed many times. This chain connects TRBV27 to TRBJ2-5; D gene ambiguous. CDR3 length: 11 residues. V lost 6 bases to trimming and J lost 5 bases, with 7 bases between them. Germline V CDR1 and CDR2: MNHEY, SMNVEV (reference sequence). This chain's CDR3 is CASRSDETQYF. Here the CDR3 DNA reads TGTGCCAGCAGATCCGATGAGACCCAGTACTTC.

In its sample, this clonotype was seen many times. V usage is TRBV6-1 and J usage is TRBJ2-5; 9 bases line up with TRBD2. V lost 6 bases, J lost 6 bases, and 11 bases stayed unmatched. This CDR3 is 15 amino acids long. Per germline, CDR1 MNHNS and CDR2 SASEGT. In DNA form, the CDR3 reads TGTGCCAGCAGCCCCGGGACTAGCTTTCAGAAGACCCAGTACTTC. Its translation: CASSPGTSFQKTQYF.

V usage is TRBV2 and J usage is TRBJ1-5; 10 nucleotides agree with TRBD1. V was pared by 3 bases and J by 4 bases, with 3 bases of the junction left unmatched. CDR3 size: 15 residues. CDR1 is SNHLY, CDR2 FYNNEI, per germline. Here the CDR3 reads CASSDWTGGNQPQHF. The CDR3, as DNA: TGTGCCAGCAGTGATTGGACAGGGGGAAATCAGCCCCAGCATTTT.

This clonotype was detected many times. The rearrangement joins TRBV6-1 to TRBJ2-3; TRBD1 matches 12 bases. The CDR3 runs 16 residues. V lost 6 bases and J lost 3; bases outside the gene matches: 7. In germline, CDR1 is MNHNS, CDR2 SASEGT. DNA of the CDR3: TGTGCCAGCAGAGAGGGACAGGGGGCTTGGACAGATACGCAGTATTTT. Amino acid sequence: CASREGQGAWTDTQYF.